This is a list of T cell receptor beta chains from one sample in a study of metastatic and nonmetastatic thyroid tumors. TCRdb re-called the PCR reads via MiXCR. Of about 92,000 clones in the sample, about 16% were seen once. Specimen: blood. These receptors were obtained from a female donor with papillary thyroid cancer or a benign thyroid nodule (not recorded which). Some clones in this sample may be carry-over from other donors' samples. Both conserved end residues are part of each CDR3. A D gene is named only where the DNA matches it firmly. Only some rows state a clone size, as once, few, many or a class for expanded clones.

TGCAGCGTTGAAGAAAACAAGTTGTATGCTTTCTTT | CSVEENKLYAFF | - | TRBJ1-1 | many | TRBV29-1
TGTGCCAGCAGCGCCTGGGGGGGACCTTCCTACGAGCAGTACTTC | CASSAWGGPSYEQYF | TRBD2 | TRBJ2-7 | many | TRBV7-9
TGCAGTGCTAGAGATCGACTAGCGGGGACCCGGGGGGCTGGGGATCTGTTTTTT | CSARDRLAGTRGAGDLFF | TRBD2 | TRBJ2-2 | - | TRBV20-1
TGTGCCAGCAGCTTATCGATGGCAGGGCCAAACACTGAAGCTTTCTTT | CASSLSMAGPNTEAFF | - | TRBJ1-1 | many | TRBV11-1
TGCAGTGCGGAAGGGACAGCTGAAGCTTTCTTT | CSAEGTAEAFF | TRBD1 | TRBJ1-1 | many | TRBV20-1
TGTGCCAGCAAGCGACCCCTGGATGAAGCTTTCTTT | CASKRPLDEAFF | - | TRBJ1-1 | many | TRBV5-5
TGTGCCAGCAGCCCCAGACAGGGGAGAGGCCAAGAGACCCAGTACTTC | CASSPRQGRGQETQYF | TRBD1 | TRBJ2-5 | - | TRBV5-4
TGTGCCAGCAGTTACTCTGCGGGAGGGGCAGATACGCAGTATTTT | CASSYSAGGADTQYF | TRBD2 | TRBJ2-3 | few | TRBV6-6
TGTGCCAGCTACGGGGACAGCCAAAACATTCAGTACTTC | CASYGDSQNIQYF | TRBD1 | TRBJ2-4 | few | TRBV6-5
TGTGCCAGCAACCGGGGCACTGCGCAGTTCTTC | CASNRGTAQFF | - | TRBJ2-1 | many | TRBV6-1
TGTGCCAGCAGTTCCGGGGGGCTGTACAATGAGCAGTTCTTC | CASSSGGLYNEQFF | - | TRBJ2-1 | many | TRBV12-3/TRBV12-4
TGTGCCAGCAGTACTACCGGGACATTGGATTCACCCCTCCACTTT | CASSTTGTLDSPLHF | - | TRBJ1-6 | many | TRBV28
TGTGCCAGCAGGTACGGGTCCGCGGCCCTACAAGAGACCCAGTACTTC | CASRYGSAALQETQYF | - | TRBJ2-5 | - | TRBV6-8
TGTGCCAGCAGCGTAGGTTGTGGCCCCCCCAACGAGCAGTACTTC | CASSVGCGPPNEQYF | - | TRBJ2-7 | - | TRBV9
TGTGCCAGCACCAACGACGGGGAGACCCAGTACTTC | CASTNDGETQYF | - | TRBJ2-5 | many | TRBV2
TGTGCCAGCAGCGATAGGGGAACTAATGAAAAACTGTTTTTT | CASSDRGTNEKLFF | - | TRBJ1-4 | many | TRBV4-2
TGTGCCAGTAGTCACGGACAGGGGGGCACTGAAGCTTTCTTT | CASSHGQGGTEAFF | TRBD1 | TRBJ1-1 | many | TRBV19
TGTGCCAGCAGCCCCTCAAGGACTAGTGACTACAATGAGCAGTTCTTC | CASSPSRTSDYNEQFF | TRBD2 | TRBJ2-1 | many | TRBV7-3